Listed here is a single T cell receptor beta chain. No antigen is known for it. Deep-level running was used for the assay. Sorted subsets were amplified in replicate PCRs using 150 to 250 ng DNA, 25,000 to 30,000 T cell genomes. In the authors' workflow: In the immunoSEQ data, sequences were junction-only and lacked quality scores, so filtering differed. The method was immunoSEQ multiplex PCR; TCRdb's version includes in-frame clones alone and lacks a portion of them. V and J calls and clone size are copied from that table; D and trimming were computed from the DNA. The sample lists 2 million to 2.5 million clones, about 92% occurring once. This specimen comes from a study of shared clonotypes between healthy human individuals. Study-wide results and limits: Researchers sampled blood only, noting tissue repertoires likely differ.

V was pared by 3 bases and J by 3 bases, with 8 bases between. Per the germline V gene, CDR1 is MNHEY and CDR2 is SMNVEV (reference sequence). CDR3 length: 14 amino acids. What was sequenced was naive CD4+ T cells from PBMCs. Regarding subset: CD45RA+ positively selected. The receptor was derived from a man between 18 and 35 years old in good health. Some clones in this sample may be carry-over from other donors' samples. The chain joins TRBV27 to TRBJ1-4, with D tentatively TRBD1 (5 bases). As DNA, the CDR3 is TGTGCCAGCAGTTTGGAAGGGGCTAATGAAAAACTGTTTTTT. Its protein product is CASSLEGANEKLFF.